This T cell receptor (beta chain) was identified in a study of chemoradiotherapy in HPV16-positive cancers. Clones were sequenced by immunoSEQ multiplex PCR, and TCRdb holds only the in-frame ones, with some missing. The sample has tens of thousands of clones; approximately 90% are singletons. The V gene's germline CDR1 is SGHNT and CDR2 YYREEE (reference sequence). The CDR3 is 15 residues long. Trimming took 0 bases from V and 4 from J, leaving 11 bases between them. Sequences were derived from blood, sampled from a patient who underwent chemoradiotherapy. The chain links TRBV5-4 to TRBJ1-5; a possible D gene is TRBD1 (5 bases). The clonotype originates from a human donor with HPV-associated anogenital cancer. CDR3 amino acids: CASSLGGGKNQPQHF. In DNA form, the CDR3 reads TGTGCCAGCAGCTTGGGGGGGGGTAAAAATCAGCCCCAGCATTTT.